This T cell receptor (beta chain) was documented in a study of metastatic and nonmetastatic thyroid tumors. Turning to the study itself: Repertoire data that came from the blood and tumor or nodule tissue of malignant and benign thyroid patients were compared.

Study outcomes and limitations: Relative to benign nodules, malignant thyroid tumors were reportedly characterized by significantly elevated TCR beta diversity in blood and tumor.

No treatment of any kind had been given to any patient before thyroid surgery. In the source study's methods: The study took CDR3 differences across clinicopathological groups and made a distant-metastasis classifier for papillary thyroid cancer from them. TCRdb reanalyzed the PCR reads with MiXCR. The V and J calls, along with clone size, are taken from TCRdb and not from the paper's own processing. The sample has more than 40,000 clones, about 24% seen once. About this clone: Its antigen is as yet unknown.

The V and J ends lost 3 bases and 5 bases, in that order; junction bases with no gene match: 6. Germline V gives CDR1 LNHNV, CDR2 YYDKDF (reference sequence). The CDR3 has 14 amino acids. The rearrangement links TRBV15 to TRBJ2-7; 8 bases match TRBD1. Sequences were obtained from tumor tissue. The sequence was collected from a female donor with papillary thyroid cancer or a benign thyroid nodule (not recorded which). Some clones in this sample may be carry-over from other donors' samples. CDR3 bases: TGTGCCACCAGCAGGGACAGGGCAGCGGACGAGCAGTACTTC. The encoded protein is CATSRDRAADEQYF. Together with reference TRBV15 and TRBJ2-7, the CDR3 gives the full variable domain: DAMVIQNPRYQVTQFGKPVTLSCSQTLNHNVMYWYQQKSSQAPKLLFHYYDKDFNNEADTPDNFQSRRPNTSFCFLDIRSPGLGDTAMYLCATSRDRAADEQYFGPGTRLTVT.